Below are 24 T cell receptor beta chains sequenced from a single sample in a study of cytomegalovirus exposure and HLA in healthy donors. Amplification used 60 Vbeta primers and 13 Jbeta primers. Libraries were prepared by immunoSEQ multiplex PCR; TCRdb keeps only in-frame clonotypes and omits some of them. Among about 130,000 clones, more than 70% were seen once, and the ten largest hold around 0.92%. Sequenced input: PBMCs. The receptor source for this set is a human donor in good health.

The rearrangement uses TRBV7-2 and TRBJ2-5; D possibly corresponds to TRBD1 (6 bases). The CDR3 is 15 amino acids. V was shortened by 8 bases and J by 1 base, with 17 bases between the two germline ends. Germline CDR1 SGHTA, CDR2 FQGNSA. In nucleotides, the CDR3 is TGTGCCAGCGGGCTGACAGGCCTGAGCCAAGAGACCCAGTACTTC. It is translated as CASGLTGLSQETQYF. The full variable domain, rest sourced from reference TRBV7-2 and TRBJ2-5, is GAGVSQSPSNKVTEKGKDVELRCDPISGHTALYWYRQSLGQGLEFLIYFQGNSAPDKSGLPSDRFSAERTGGSVSTLTIQRTQQEDSAVYLCASGLTGLSQETQYFGPGTRLLVL.

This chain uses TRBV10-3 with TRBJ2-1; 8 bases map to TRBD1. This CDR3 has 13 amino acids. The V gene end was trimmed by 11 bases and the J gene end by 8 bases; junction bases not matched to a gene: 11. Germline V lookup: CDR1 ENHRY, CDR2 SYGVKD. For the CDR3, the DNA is TGTGCCGTTAGACAGGGGAATCGCGATGAGCAGTTCTTC. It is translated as CAVRQGNRDEQFF.

CDR3 in amino acids: CASREASVRDTQYF. For the CDR3, the DNA is TGTGCCAGCCGGGAGGCCTCGGTCCGAGATACGCAGTATTTT. The chain has TRBV6-1 and TRBJ2-3; 7 bases fit TRBD2. The length of the CDR3 is 14 residues. J was trimmed by 5 bases and V by 8 bases; bases with no gene match: 10. Per germline, CDR1 MNHNS and CDR2 SASEGT.

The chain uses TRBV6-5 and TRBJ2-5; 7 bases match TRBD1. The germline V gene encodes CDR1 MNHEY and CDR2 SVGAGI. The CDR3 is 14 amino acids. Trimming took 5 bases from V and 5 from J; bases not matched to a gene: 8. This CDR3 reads CASSPPGTVETQYF. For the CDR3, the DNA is TGTGCCAGCAGTCCTCCCGGGACAGTGGAGACCCAGTACTTC.

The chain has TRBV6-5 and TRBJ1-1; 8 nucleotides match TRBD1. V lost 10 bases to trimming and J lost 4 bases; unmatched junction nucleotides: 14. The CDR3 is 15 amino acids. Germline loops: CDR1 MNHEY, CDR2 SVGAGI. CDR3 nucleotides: TGTGCCACCCTTGATGTGCAGGGGGCTGGCACTGAAGCTTTCTTT. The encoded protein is CATLDVQGAGTEAFF.

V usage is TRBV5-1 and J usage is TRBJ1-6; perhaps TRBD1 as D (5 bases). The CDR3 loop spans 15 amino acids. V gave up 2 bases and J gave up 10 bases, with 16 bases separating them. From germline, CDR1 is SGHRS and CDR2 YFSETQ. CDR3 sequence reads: CASSFGGGEGSPLHF. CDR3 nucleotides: TGCGCCAGCAGCTTCGGTGGGGGGGAGGGATCACCCCTCCACTTT.

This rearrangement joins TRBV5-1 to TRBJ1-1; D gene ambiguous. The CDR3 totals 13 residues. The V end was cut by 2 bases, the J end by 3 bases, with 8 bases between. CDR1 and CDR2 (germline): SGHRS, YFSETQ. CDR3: CASSFRRDTEAFF. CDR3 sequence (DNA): TGCGCCAGCAGCTTTAGACGGGACACTGAAGCTTTCTTT.

The chain's CDR3 is CASSLQPGSQETQYF. The CDR3 nucleotides are TGCGCCAGCAGCCTCCAGCCGGGAAGTCAAGAGACCCAGTACTTC. The rearrangement links TRBV5-1 to TRBJ2-5, with D maybe TRBD2 (5 bases). The V gene's germline CDR1 is SGHRS and CDR2 YFSETQ. The V end was cut by 4 bases, the J end by 2 bases, with 15 bases between. CDR3 size: 15 residues.

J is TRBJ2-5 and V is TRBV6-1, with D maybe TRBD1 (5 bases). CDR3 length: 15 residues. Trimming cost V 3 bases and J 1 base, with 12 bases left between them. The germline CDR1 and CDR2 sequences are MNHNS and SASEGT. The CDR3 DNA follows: TGTGCCAGCAGTGATGAAGCAGGGCGCCAAGAGACCCAGTACTTC. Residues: CASSDEAGRQETQYF.

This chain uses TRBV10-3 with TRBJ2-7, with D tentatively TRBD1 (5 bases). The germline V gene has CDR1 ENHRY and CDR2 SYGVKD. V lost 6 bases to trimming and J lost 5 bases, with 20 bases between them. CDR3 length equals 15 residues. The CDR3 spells CAISPTTGPNNEQYF. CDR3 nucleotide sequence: TGTGCCATCAGCCCCACCACAGGACCAAATAACGAGCAGTACTTC.

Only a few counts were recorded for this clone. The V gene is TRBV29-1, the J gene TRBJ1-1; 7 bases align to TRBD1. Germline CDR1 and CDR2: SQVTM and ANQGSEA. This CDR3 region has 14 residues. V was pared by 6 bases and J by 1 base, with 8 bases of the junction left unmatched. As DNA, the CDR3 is TGCAGCGTAGAGATCACAGGGGCGAACACTGAAGCTTTCTTT. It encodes CSVEITGANTEAFF.

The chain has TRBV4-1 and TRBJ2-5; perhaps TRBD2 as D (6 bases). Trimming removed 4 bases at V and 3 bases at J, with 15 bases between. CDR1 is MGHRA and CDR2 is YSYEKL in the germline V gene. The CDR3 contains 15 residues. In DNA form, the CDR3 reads TGCGCCAGCAGCCTGGGGTTAGCGGATGAAGAGACCCAGTACTTC. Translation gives CASSLGLADEETQYF.

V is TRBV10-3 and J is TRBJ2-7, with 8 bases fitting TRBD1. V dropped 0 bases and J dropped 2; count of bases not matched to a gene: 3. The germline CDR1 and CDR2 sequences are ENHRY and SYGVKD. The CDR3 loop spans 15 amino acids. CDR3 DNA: TGTGCCATCAGTGAGTCGGACAGGGTCGCCTACGAGCAGTACTTC. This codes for CAISESDRVAYEQYF.

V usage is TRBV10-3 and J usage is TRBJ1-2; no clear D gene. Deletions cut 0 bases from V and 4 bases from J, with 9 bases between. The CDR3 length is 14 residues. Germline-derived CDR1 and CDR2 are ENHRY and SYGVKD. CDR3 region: CAISESRDGYGYTF. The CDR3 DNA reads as TGTGCCATCAGTGAGTCGCGGGATGGCTATGGCTACACCTTC.

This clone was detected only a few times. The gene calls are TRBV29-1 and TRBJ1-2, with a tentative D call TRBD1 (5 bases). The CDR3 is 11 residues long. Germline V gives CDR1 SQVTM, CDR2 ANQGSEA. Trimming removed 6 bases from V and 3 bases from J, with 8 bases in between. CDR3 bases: TGCAGCGTGAGGACACACTATGGCTACACCTTC. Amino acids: CSVRTHYGYTF.

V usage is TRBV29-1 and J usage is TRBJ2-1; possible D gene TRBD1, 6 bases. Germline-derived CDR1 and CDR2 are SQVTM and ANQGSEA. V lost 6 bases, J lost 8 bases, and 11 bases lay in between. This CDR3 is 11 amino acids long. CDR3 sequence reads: CSVGDIHEQFF. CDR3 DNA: TGCAGCGTCGGGGACATCCATGAGCAGTTCTTC.

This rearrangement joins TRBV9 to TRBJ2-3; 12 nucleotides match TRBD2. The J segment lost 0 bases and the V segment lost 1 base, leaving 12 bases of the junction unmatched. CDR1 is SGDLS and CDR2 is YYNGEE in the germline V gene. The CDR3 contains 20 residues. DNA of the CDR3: TGTGCCAGCAGCGTAACCTCTCGTACTAGCGGGGGGATCAGCACAGATACGCAGTATTTT. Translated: CASSVTSRTSGGISTDTQYF.

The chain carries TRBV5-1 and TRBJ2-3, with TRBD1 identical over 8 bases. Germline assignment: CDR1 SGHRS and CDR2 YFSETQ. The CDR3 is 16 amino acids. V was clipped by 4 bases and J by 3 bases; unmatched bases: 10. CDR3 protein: CASSQGDHRGTDTQYF. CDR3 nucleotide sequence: TGCGCCAGCAGCCAAGGGGATCACAGGGGGACAGATACGCAGTATTTT.

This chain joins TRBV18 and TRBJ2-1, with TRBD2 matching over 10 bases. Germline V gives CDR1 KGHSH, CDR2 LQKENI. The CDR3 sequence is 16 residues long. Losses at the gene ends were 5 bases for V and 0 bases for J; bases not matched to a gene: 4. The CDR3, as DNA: TGTGCCAGCTCATCGTTAGCGGGGGGCTCCTACAATGAGCAGTTCTTC. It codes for CASSSLAGGSYNEQFF.

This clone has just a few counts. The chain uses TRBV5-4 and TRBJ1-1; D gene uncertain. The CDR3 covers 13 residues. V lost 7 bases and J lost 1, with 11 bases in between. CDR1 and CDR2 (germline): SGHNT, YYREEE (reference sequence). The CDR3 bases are TGTGCCAGCGCCCGGGGAGGGAACACTGAAGCTTTCTTT. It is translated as CASARGGNTEAFF.

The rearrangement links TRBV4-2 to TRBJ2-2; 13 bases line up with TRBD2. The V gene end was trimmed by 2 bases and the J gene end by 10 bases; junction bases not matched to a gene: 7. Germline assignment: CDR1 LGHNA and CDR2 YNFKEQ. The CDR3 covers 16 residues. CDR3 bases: TGTGCCAGCAGCCAACCACTAGCGGGGGGGTTCGAGGAGCTGTTTTTT. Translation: CASSQPLAGGFEELFF.

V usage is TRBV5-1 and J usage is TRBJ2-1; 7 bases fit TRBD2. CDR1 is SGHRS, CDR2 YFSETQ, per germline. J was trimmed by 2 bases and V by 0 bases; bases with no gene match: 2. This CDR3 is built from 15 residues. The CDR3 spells CASSLGAGAYNEQFF. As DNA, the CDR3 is TGCGCCAGCAGCTTGGGGGCGGGGGCCTACAATGAGCAGTTCTTC.

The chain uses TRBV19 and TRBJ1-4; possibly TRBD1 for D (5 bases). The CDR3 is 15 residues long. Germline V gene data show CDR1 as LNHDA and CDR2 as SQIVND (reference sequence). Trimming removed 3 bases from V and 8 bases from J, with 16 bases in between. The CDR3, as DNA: TGTGCCAGTAGTATTATCCAGGAGGGGCCCGAAAAACTGTTTTTT. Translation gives CASSIIQEGPEKLFF. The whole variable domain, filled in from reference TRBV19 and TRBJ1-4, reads DGGITQSPKYLFRKEGQNVTLSCEQNLNHDAMYWYRQDPGQGLRLIYYSQIVNDFQKGDIAEGYSVSREKKESFPLTVTSAQKNPTAFYLCASSIIQEGPEKLFFGSGTQLSVL.

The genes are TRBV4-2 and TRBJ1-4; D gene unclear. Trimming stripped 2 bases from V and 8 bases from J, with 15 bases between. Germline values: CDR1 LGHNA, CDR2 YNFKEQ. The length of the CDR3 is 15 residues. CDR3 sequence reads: CASSQPTVRREKLFF. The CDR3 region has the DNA TGTGCCAGCAGCCAACCCACAGTTCGGCGCGAAAAACTGTTTTTT.